This T cell receptor (beta chain) was sequenced in a study of a mutant IDH1 vaccine in newly diagnosed glioma. Overall study findings and caveats: Vaccination induced immune responses in roughly 93% of patients.

In regard to this clone: The antigen is unknown.

This CDR3 is 14 amino acids long. Trimming removed 0 bases at V and 2 bases at J, with 5 bases between. Germline CDR1 MNHEY, CDR2 SMNVEV (reference sequence). Sequenced by immunoSEQ multiplex PCR; TCRdb stores in-frame clones only, minus some. The sample contains around 26,000 clones, roughly two thirds of which appear only once. Time point in this sample: week 11, during vaccination. In the vaccine, a single dose held 300 ug of the mutant IDH1 20-mer peptide, along with topical imiquimod. Donors harbored newly found WHO grade 3 or 4 IDH1-mutant, ATRX-lost astrocytomas. This clonotype originated in a man aged 18 to 29 with glioma. Some clones in this sample may be carry-over from other donors' samples. This chain joins TRBV27 and TRBJ2-1; D ambiguous. The sample in question was peripheral blood mononuclear cells (PBMCs), obtained from a glioma patient whose treatment included an IDH1 peptide vaccine. DNA for the CDR3: TGTGCCAGCAGTTTATCGAAGGCCTACAATGAGCAGTTCTTC. Amino acids: CASSLSKAYNEQFF.